The following is a TCR beta chain sequence with its context. These data come from a study of blood T cell repertoires in COVID-19. In the original processing: Quantification of nucleated cells was approximated via reference gene primer amplification. Produced via immunoSEQ multiplex PCR; TCRdb's table is partial and in-frame only. V and J calls and clone size come straight from that table; D and trimming were deduced from the DNA. The sample carries more than 200,000 clones, roughly 86% recorded once. Germline trimming cut 2 bases from V and 3 bases from J; bases unmatched to any gene: 5. Germline-derived CDR1 and CDR2 are SGHDT and YYEEEE. The CDR3 consists of 16 residues. The study drew participants aged about 18 to 90 years from about two dozen US areas. Donors of Cohort 3 who recovered were those that had two negative PCRs, clearance, or symptom resolution.

This clonotype originated in a woman between 50 and 59 years old who had recovered from COVID-19. The chain links TRBV5-6 to TRBJ1-4; TRBD1 aligns across 9 bases. The specimen sequenced was PBMCs or T cells enriched from blood (not recorded which). The CDR3 DNA reads TGTGCCAGCAGCTTCACAGGGGGCAGGCCTAATGAAAAACTGTTTTTT. Translation gives CASSFTGGRPNEKLFF. The full variable domain, rest sourced from reference TRBV5-6 and TRBJ1-4, is DAGVTQSPTHLIKTRGQQVTLRCSPKSGHDTVSWYQQALGQGPQFIFQYYEEEERQRGNFPDRFSGHQFPNYSSELNVNALLLGDSALYLCASSFTGGRPNEKLFFGSGTQLSVL.